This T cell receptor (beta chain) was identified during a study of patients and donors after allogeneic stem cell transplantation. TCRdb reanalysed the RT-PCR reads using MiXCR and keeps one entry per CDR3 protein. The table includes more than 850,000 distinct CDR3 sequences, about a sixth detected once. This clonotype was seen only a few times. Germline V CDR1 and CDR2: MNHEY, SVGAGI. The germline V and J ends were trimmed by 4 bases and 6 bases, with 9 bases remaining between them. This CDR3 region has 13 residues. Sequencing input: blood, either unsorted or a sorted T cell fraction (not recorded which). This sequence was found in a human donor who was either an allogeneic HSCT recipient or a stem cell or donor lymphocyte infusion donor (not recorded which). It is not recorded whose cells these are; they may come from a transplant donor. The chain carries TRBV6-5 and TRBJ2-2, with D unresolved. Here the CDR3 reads CASSFRAAGELFF. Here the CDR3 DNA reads TGTGCCAGCAGTTTCCGGGCGGCCGGGGAGCTGTTTTTT.